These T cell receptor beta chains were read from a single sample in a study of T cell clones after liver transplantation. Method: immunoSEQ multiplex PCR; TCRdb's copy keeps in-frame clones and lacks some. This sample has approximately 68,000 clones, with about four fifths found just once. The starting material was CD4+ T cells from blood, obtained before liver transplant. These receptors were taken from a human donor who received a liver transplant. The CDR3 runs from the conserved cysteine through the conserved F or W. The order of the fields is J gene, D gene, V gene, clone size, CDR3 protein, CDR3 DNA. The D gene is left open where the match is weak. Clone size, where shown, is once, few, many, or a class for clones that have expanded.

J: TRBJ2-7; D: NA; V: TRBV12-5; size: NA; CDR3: CASGLALPTGRVEQYF; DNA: TGTGCTAGTGGTTTGGCACTTCCGACTGGACGGGTAGAGCAGTACTTC
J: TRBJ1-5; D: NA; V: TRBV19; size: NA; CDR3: CASSMSGLSNQPQHF; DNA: TGTGCCAGTAGTATGTCAGGGTTGAGCAATCAGCCCCAGCATTTT
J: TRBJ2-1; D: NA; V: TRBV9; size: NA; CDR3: CASSVRDRSGGEQFF; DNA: TGTGCCAGCAGCGTAAGGGACCGGAGTGGTGGTGAGCAGTTCTTC
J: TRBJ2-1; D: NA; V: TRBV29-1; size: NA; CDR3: CSVEISDGSSYNEQFF; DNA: TGCAGCGTTGAAATATCCGACGGGAGCTCCTACAATGAGCAGTTCTTC
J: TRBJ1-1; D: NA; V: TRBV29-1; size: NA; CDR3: CSARDWSTEAFF; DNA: TGCAGCGCCCGGGACTGGAGCACTGAAGCTTTCTTT
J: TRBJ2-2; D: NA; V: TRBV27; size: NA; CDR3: CASSLLLEETGELFF; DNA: TGTGCCAGCAGTTTACTTCTGGAGGAAACCGGGGAGCTGTTTTTT
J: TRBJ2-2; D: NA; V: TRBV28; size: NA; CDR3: CASSLWEGGNTGELFF; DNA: TGTGCCAGCAGTTTATGGGAAGGGGGAAACACCGGGGAGCTGTTTTTT
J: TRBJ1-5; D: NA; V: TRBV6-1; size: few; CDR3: CASSEPGGRGQPQHF; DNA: TGTGCCAGCAGTGAACCGGGAGGGAGAGGACAGCCCCAGCATTTT
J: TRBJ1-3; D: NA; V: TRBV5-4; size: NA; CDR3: CATRHVSGNTIYF; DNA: TGTGCCACCCGGCATGTCTCTGGAAACACCATATATTTT
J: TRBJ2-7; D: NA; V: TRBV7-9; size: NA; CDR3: CASSFSKSGYEQYF; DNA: TGTGCCAGCAGCTTCAGTAAATCCGGCTACGAGCAGTACTTC
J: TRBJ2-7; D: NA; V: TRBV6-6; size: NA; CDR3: CASSSTGNEQYF; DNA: TGTGCCAGCAGTTCCACAGGGAACGAGCAGTACTTC
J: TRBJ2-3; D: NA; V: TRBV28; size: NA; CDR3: CAGQSSTDTQYF; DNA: TGTGCCGGACAGTCGAGCACAGATACGCAGTATTTT
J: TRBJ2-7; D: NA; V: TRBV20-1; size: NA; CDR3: CSASLDEQYF; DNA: TGCAGTGCTAGTCTCGACGAGCAGTACTTC
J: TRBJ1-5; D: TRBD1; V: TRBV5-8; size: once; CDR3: CASSRGTAYNQPQHF; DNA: TGTGCCAGCAGCCGCGGGACAGCTTACAATCAGCCCCAGCATTTT
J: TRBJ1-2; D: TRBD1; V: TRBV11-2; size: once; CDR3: CASSLNDRGYGYTF; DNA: TGTGCCAGCAGCTTAAACGACAGGGGTTATGGCTACACCTTC
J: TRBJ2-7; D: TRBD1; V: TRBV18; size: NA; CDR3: CASSQNPGQGPYEQYF; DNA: TGTGCCAGCTCACAAAATCCGGGACAGGGGCCTTATGAGCAGTACTTC
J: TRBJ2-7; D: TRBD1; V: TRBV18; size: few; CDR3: CASRRDRGSYEQYF; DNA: TGTGCCAGCCGTCGGGACAGGGGGTCCTACGAGCAGTACTTC
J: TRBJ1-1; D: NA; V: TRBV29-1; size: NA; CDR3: CSVAFGVLDSEAFF; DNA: TGCAGCGTTGCGTTCGGAGTCCTAGATAGTGAAGCTTTCTTT
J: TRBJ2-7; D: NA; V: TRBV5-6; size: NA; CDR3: CASSLGEEQYF; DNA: TGTGCCAGCAGCTTGGGGGAAGAGCAGTACTTC
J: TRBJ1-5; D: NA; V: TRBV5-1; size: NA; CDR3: CASSLLAGRNQPQHF; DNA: TGCGCCAGCAGCTTGTTGGCAGGGAGGAATCAGCCCCAGCATTTT
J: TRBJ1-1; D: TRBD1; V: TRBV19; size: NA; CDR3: CASSIGGQGVTEAFF; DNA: TGTGCCAGTAGTATAGGGGGACAGGGGGTAACTGAAGCTTTCTTT
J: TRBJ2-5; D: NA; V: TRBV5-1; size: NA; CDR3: CASSQNNREETQYF; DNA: TGCGCCAGCAGCCAAAATAACAGGGAAGAGACCCAGTACTTC
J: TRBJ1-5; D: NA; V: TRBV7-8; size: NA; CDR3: CASRDDRFSQPQHF; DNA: TGTGCCAGCAGGGATGACAGGTTTAGCCAGCCCCAGCATTTT
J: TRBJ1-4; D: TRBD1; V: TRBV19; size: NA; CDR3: CASSSQGVTNEKLFF; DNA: TGTGCCAGTAGTTCCCAGGGGGTAACTAATGAAAAACTGTTTTTT
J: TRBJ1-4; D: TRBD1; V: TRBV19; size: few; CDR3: CASSSRQGTTNEKLFF; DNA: TGTGCCAGTAGTTCCCGACAGGGGACAACTAATGAAAAACTGTTTTTT
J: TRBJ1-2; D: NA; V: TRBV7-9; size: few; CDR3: CASSFDRQGIYTF; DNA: TGTGCCAGCAGCTTCGACCGTCAGGGTATTTACACCTTC
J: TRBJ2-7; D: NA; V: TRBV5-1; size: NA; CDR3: CASSLYRQKGDLTYEQYF; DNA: TGCGCCAGCAGCTTATATAGACAAAAAGGGGACCTAACCTACGAGCAGTACTTC
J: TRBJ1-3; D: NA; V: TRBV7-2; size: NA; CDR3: CASSLHRSSGNTIYF; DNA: TGTGCCAGCAGCTTACACAGGAGCTCTGGAAACACCATATATTTT
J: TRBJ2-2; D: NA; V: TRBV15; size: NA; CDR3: CATSRDSRGPGELFF; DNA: TGTGCCACCAGCAGAGATTCGAGGGGACCGGGGGAGCTGTTTTTT
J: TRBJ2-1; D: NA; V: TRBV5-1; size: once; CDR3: CASSLGRLNEQFF; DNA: TGCGCCAGCAGCTTGGGCAGGTTAAATGAGCAGTTCTTC
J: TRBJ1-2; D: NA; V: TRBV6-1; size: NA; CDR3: CASSPGDRRGYTF; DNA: TGTGCCAGCAGTCCGGGGGACCGTAGGGGCTACACCTTC
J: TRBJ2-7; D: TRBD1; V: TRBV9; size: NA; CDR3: CASSVGGTGFTYEQYF; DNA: TGTGCCAGCAGCGTAGGTGGGACAGGTTTTACCTACGAGCAGTACTTC